Given below is one T cell receptor beta chain in context. What it binds is unknown. These data originate in a study of cytomegalovirus exposure and HLA in healthy donors. PCR primers comprised 60 Vbeta and 13 Jbeta primers. Per the original methods: Per a later analysis, the number of unique TCR beta chains was about 78 million, of which roughly 9.9 million were shared. The repertoire was sequenced with immunoSEQ multiplex PCR; TCRdb's copy has only in-frame clones and lacks some. That table supplies the V and J calls and clone size; D and trimming were determined from the DNA. The table lists roughly 100,000 clones, approximately 68% of them singletons, with 20% to 25% in the top ten. Study-level findings and limits: Evidence from a later analysis indicated that most CMV-associated TCR beta chains looked HLA-restricted. In a later analysis, parvovirus B19, influenza, CMV and Epstein-Barr virus appeared linked to several top co-occurrence clusters.

CDR3 length: 11 amino acids. Trimming removed 8 bases from V and 7 bases from J, with 12 bases in between. Germline V gene data show CDR1 as SNHLY and CDR2 as FYNNEI. Sequencing input: PBMCs. The sequence came from a woman in her fifties or sixties in good health and CMV-seropositive. The rearrangement joins TRBV2 to TRBJ2-7; the D gene is possibly TRBD1 (5 bases). The CDR3, as DNA: TGTGCCAGCGACACAGGATATGAGCAGTACTTC. Its protein is CASDTGYEQYF.